This T cell receptor beta chain was found in a study of identical twins. The V gene's germline CDR1 is LGHNA and CDR2 YSLEER. This CDR3 region has 16 residues. V was clipped by 3 bases and J by 7 bases; unmatched bases: 11. This clonotype turned up a few times. From the 5' RACE reads, TCRdb called clonotypes with MiXCR, one entry per CDR3 protein. Counted here are 200,000 to 250,000 distinct CDR3 sequences, about 12% occurring once; the ten biggest clones make up under 4.5%. These data were also reused for a study on yellow fever vaccine responses in identical twins.

The V and J genes are TRBV4-3 and TRBJ2-2; 7 positions match TRBD1. The specimen sequenced was memory (CD45RO+) T cells sorted from blood. The origin of this receptor is a woman aged 18-29 years in good health. The CDR3 coding sequence is TGCGCCAGCAGCCAGGCCCCAAAACAGGGGAACGGGGAGCTGTTTTTT. Translation gives CASSQAPKQGNGELFF.